Here is one T cell receptor beta chain with its context. These data come from a study of blood T cell repertoires in COVID-19. Study at large: Spain, Italy and the United States supplied samples that represented acute and convalescent COVID-19. The analysed material was cDNA or gDNA that came from T cells, B-cell-depleted T cells, or PBMCs.

From germline, CDR1 is GTSNPN and CDR2 SVGIG (reference sequence). Germline trimming cut 1 base from V and 8 bases from J; bases unmatched to any gene: 7. The CDR3 is 13 amino acids. Original methodology: It was from reference gene primer amplification that nucleated cell counts were estimated. Here immunoSEQ multiplex PCR was the method, and the copy in TCRdb shows in-frame clones only, minus some. The V and J calls and clone size come from that table; D and trimming were worked out from the DNA. This sample yields fewer than 500,000 clones, of which around 89% are seen a single time; approximately 4.3% belongs to the top ten.

The receptor was isolated from a woman aged 25-40 years with acute or convalescent COVID-19. Material: peripheral blood. V is TRBV30 and J is TRBJ1-2; 7 bases align to TRBD1. DNA of the CDR3: TGTGCCTGGAGTGAGACGACAGGGACCGGCTACACCTTC. It codes for CAWSETTGTGYTF.